This TCR beta chain was recovered during a study of T cells in Graves' hyperthyroidism and ophthalmopathy (dated by TCRdb to between 2017 and 2020). For the study in its entirety: Peripheral blood samples were taken at the time of initial diagnosis, prior to any treatment. A discovery cohort of roughly 100 patients, approximately 45 with Graves' ophthalmopathy and 55 to 60 with stable Graves' hyperthyroidism, was used to find distinguishing TCR V-J signatures. The approximately 95 discovery patients were divided at random into training and test sets in a 7:3 ratio. Whether ophthalmopathy could be predicted prospectively was tested in an independent validation cohort made up of 18 to 20 hyperthyroidism patients plus 17 patients who later progressed to ophthalmopathy. After blood sampling, hyperthyroidism patients were treated with methimazole at a starting dose of 30 mg daily, and ophthalmopathy patients were treated with high-dose intravenous methylprednisolone. The study also compared thyroid tissue and blood T-cell repertoires from a handful of Graves' hyperthyroidism patients. TCR Vbeta CDR3 sequencing of roughly 140 peripheral blood samples (about 45 ophthalmopathy, 75 or so hyperthyroidism and some 17 progressor patients) is reported in the paper.

This clonotype was seen ten or more times. Its antigen remains undetermined. No base quality information exists; no much larger clone differs at one position. A patient counted as having stable Graves' hyperthyroidism if no progression to ophthalmopathy occurred over 18 months of follow-up. Hyperthyroidism patients were newly diagnosed, had a disease duration of under 2 months, and were aged 18 to 65 years. Exclusion was applied to patients with uncontrolled infections, other autoimmune diseases, pregnancy or lactation. Clinical symptoms, serum thyroxine and TRAb, thyroid ultrasound, and orbital computed tomography formed the basis for the diagnoses. PBMCs were isolated from about 9.2 ml of fresh peripheral blood by Ficoll-Paque density gradient centrifugation. Total RNA was extracted with Trizol reagent, and quality was checked on an Agilent 2100 Bioanalyzer. Amplification of TCR beta CDR3 regions was carried out from RNA transcripts. For the first round of RT-PCR on the TCR CDR3, the HTBI primer set was used together with the Qiagen OneStep RT-PCR kit. A second multiplex PCR round built the libraries, followed by size selection and purification. Paired-end sequencing of the libraries was performed with 100 bp reads on an Illumina HiSeq2000. Per the original workflow: Raw data were processed with SOAPnuke, discarding reads with adapters, uncalled bases, mean Phred below 15, or no exact constant-primer or identifier match. COPE v1.2.5 was used to merge the high-quality paired reads, and each unique nucleotide sequence was defined as a clonotype. MiTCR v1.1 was used to align clonotypes to the IMGT TRBV, TRBD and TRBJ reference segments. The analysis included only V-J combinations with a frequency above 0.0001, which together covered approximately 99% of the repertoires. A TCS score was defined as the ratio between F50 (clonal expansion) and ExV (chaos), using BLOSUM62-based TCRdist between CDR3 peptides within each V-J. Welch's t-statistics and random forest reduced around 550 V-J features to around 14, which were used in a naive Bayes classifier (R e1071). TCRdb reanalyzed the raw reads on its own, using fastp at Q25 for trimming and MiXCR for clone calling, and kept in-frame beta chains. A single entry per CDR3 protein holds the most common genes and DNA from its merged rows. For this entry, the V and J calls and clone size follow TCRdb and not the study's own pipeline. Recorded for this sample are some 420,000 distinct CDR3 sequences; approximately 13% of them occurred a single time. The leading ten clones occupy approximately 5.8% of the sample.

Study-wide findings and limitations: Blood samples also contained most of the expanded thyroid clonotypes (frequency above 0.001), which suggests that blood repertoires may reflect thyroid immune responses. Sample size was not statistically predetermined, and blinding of investigators to group allocation was not performed. In validation, the model predicted progression to ophthalmopathy with 55% to 71% sensitivity and around 72% specificity, a median of approximately 6.7 months before onset. A 13 V-J signature model separated ophthalmopathy from stable hyperthyroidism, with around 91% sensitivity and about 81% specificity in cross-validation and 80%/75% in testing.

The sample was blood. The receptor's source is a woman younger than 30 with Graves' hyperthyroidism.

The CDR3 reads CASAPQGDFFTEAFF. DNA sequence: TGTGCCAGCGCGCCACAGGGGGACTTTTTCACTGAAGCTTTCTTT. This sequence uses TRBV27 and TRBJ1-1, and TRBD1 aligns with 8 junction nucleotides. The CDR3 covers 15 residues, taking in both the cysteine and the phenylalanine. The entry retains the CDR3 DNA only, 45 bases that are in frame from base 1. Trimming takes 8 bases off V and 4 bases off J; junction bases not matched to a gene: 12. Looking up the germline V gene (reference sequence) yields CDR1 MNHEY and CDR2 SMNVEV.